The 6 T cell receptor beta chains below all came from one sample that was sequenced in a study of T cell responses to AZD1222 COVID-19 vaccine. Libraries were prepared by immunoSEQ multiplex PCR; TCRdb keeps only in-frame clonotypes and omits some of them. The data contain some 120,000 clones, roughly 84% of them singletons. The material sequenced was peripheral blood, taken 28 days after the second AZD1222 dose. These receptors originate from an adult who received the AZD1222 COVID-19 vaccine.

V gene TRBV7-9 combines with J gene TRBJ1-6; D perhaps matches TRBD1 (5 bases). V gave up 5 bases and J gave up 6 bases, with 11 bases separating them. CDR3 size: 14 residues. Germline CDR1 and CDR2: SEHNR and FQNEAQ (reference sequence). The CDR3 region is CASSPGAGNSPLHF. CDR3 bases: TGTGCCAGCAGCCCCGGGGCAGGTAATTCACCCCTCCACTTT. The whole variable domain, filled in from reference TRBV7-9 and TRBJ1-6, reads DTGVSQNPRHKITKRGQNVTFRCDPISEHNRLYWYRQTLGQGPEFLTYFQNEAQLEKSRLLSDRFSAERPKGSFSTLEIQRTEQGDSAMYLCASSPGAGNSPLHFGNGTRLTVT.

The V gene is TRBV24-1, the J gene TRBJ1-2, with D hard to call. Per germline, CDR1 KGHDR and CDR2 SFDVKD. V was trimmed by 2 bases and J by 3 bases, leaving 6 bases between them. The CDR3 runs to 13 residues. The CDR3 protein is CATSDSGDYGYTF. CDR3 DNA sequence: TGTGCCACCAGTGATTCCGGGGACTATGGCTACACCTTC.

The chain carries TRBV3-1 (or the pseudogene TRBV3-2) and TRBJ2-7, with TRBD1 matching 7 bases. The CDR3 has 14 residues. Germline V gene lookup returns CDR1 LGHDT and CDR2 YNNKEL (reference sequence). Trimming at V came to 0 bases and at J to 3 bases, leaving 2 bases not matched to a gene. CDR3 amino acids: CASSQENRGYEQYF. The DNA for the CDR3 is TGTGCCAGCAGCCAAGAAAACAGGGGCTACGAGCAGTACTTC.

The chain uses TRBV6-5 and TRBJ2-4; 9 bases map to TRBD1. V lost 3 bases to trimming and J lost 7 bases; unmatched junction nucleotides: 1. The CDR3 length is 13 residues. CDR1 is MNHEY, CDR2 SVGAGI, per germline. The CDR3 DNA reads as TGTGCCAGCAGTTATGACAGGGGGAACATTCAGTACTTC. The encoded protein is CASSYDRGNIQYF.

The rearrangement uses TRBV19 and TRBJ2-1; D remains ambiguous. Germline values: CDR1 LNHDA, CDR2 SQIVND (reference sequence). Trimming left V 6 bases short and J 10 bases short, with 13 bases between. The CDR3 contains 12 residues. The CDR3 here is CASRDRAWEQFF. The DNA for the CDR3 is TGTGCCAGTAGGGACCGGGCATGGGAGCAGTTCTTC.

The J gene is TRBJ1-2, the V gene TRBV7-9; no firm D call. The V and J ends lost 4 bases and 7 bases respectively, with 13 bases between them. Germline V gene data show CDR1 as SEHNR and CDR2 as FQNEAQ (reference sequence). The CDR3 has 13 amino acids. CDR3 sequence reads: CASSSLATAGYTF. CDR3 coding DNA: TGTGCCAGCAGCTCTCTAGCCACAGCTGGCTACACCTTC.